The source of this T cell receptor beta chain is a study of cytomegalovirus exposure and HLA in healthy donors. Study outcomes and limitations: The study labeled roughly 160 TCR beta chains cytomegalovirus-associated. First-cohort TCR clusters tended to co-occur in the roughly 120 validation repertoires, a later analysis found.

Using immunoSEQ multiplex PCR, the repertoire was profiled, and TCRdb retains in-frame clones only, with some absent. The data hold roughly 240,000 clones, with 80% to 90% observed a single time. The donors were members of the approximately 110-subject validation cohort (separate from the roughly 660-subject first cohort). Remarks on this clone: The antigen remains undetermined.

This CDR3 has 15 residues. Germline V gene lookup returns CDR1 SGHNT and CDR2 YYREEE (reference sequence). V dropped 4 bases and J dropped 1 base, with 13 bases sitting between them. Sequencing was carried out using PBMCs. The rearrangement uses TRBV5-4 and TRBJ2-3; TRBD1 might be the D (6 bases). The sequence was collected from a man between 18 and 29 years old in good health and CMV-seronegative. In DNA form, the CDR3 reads TGTGCCAGCAGCCGGGACAATGGAGGCACAGATACGCAGTATTTT. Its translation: CASSRDNGGTDTQYF.